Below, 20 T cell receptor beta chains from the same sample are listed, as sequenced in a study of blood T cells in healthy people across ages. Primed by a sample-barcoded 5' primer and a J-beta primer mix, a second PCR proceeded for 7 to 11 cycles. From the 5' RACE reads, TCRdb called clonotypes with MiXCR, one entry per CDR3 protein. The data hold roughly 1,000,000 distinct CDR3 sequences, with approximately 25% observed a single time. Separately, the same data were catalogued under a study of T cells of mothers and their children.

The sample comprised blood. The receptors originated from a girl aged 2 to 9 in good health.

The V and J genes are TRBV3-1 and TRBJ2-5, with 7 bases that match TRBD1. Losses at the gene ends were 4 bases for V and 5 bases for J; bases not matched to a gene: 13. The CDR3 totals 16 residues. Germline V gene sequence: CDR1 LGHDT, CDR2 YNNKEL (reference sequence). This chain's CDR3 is CASSPILTGSWETQYF. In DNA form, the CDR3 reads TGTGCCAGCAGCCCAATATTGACAGGGTCATGGGAGACCCAGTACTTC.

CDR3 sequence reads: CASSLFGRSGLDEQYF. CDR3 DNA sequence: TGTGCCAGCAGCTTATTCGGTCGGAGCGGGTTAGACGAGCAGTACTTC. The chain uses TRBV7-2 and TRBJ2-5; the D gene is possibly TRBD2 (6 bases). The J call may be wrong; the DNA end is better matched by TRBJ2-7. Germline V gives CDR1 SGHTA, CDR2 FQGNSA. CDR3 length equals 16 residues.

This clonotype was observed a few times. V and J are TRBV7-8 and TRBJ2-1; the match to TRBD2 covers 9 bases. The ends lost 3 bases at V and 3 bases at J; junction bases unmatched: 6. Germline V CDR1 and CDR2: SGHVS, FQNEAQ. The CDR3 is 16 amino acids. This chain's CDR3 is CASSLVDSGGYNEQFF. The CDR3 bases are TGTGCCAGCAGCTTGGTGGATAGCGGGGGCTACAATGAGCAGTTCTTC.

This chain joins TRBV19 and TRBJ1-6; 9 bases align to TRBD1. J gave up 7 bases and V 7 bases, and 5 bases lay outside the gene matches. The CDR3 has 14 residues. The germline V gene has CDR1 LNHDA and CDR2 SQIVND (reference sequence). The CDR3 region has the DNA TGTGCCAGTACCCTGACAGGGGGGAATTCACCCCTCCACTTT. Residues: CASTLTGGNSPLHF.

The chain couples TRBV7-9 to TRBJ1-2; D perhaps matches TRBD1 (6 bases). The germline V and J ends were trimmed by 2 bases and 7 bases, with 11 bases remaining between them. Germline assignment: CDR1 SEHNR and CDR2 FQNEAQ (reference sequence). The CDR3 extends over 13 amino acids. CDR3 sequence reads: CASSLSGGFGYTF. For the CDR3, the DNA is TGTGCCAGCAGCTTAAGCGGGGGCTTTGGCTACACCTTC.

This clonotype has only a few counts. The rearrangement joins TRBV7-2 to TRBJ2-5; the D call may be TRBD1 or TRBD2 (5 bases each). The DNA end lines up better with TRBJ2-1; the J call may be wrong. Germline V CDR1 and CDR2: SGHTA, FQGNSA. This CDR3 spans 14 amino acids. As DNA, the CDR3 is TGTGCCAGCAGCTTTGCCAAGGGACGGATTGAGCAGTTCTTC. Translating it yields CASSFAKGRIEQFF.

CDR3 residues: CASSVSNTDEKQFF. As DNA, the CDR3 is TGTGCCAGCAGTGTCTCCAACACGGATGAAAAGCAGTTCTTC. This sequence joins TRBV2 and TRBJ2-5; no clear D gene. The last part of the DNA fits TRBJ2-1 better; the J call may be wrong. In germline, CDR1 is SNHLY, CDR2 FYNNEI. The CDR3 extends over 14 amino acids.

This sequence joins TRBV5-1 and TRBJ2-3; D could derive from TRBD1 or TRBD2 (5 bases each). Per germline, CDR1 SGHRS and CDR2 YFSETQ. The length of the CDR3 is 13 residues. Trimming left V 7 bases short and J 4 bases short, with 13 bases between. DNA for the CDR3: TGCGCCAGCCGTGGGGGACGGGCAGATACGCAGTATTTT. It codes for CASRGGRADTQYF.

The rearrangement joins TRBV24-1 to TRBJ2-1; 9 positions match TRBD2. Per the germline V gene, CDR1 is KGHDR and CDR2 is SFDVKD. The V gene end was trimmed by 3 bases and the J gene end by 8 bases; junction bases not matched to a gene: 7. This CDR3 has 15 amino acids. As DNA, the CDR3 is TGTGCCACCAGTGATCCCGCTAGCGGGGTTGATGAGCAGTTCTTC. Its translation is CATSDPASGVDEQFF.

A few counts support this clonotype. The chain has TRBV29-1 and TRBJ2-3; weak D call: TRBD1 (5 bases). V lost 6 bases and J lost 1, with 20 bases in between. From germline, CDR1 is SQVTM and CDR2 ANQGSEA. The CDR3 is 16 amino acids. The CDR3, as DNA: TGCAGCGTAAAAGGGTGGGATAAAGGGGGCACAGATACGCAGTATTTT. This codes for CSVKGWDKGGTDTQYF.

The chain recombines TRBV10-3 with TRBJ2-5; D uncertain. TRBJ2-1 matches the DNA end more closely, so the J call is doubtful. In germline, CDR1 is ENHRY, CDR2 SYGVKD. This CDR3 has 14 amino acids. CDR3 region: CAIRVDLEQDEQFF. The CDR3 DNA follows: TGTGCCATCAGGGTGGATTTAGAGCAGGATGAGCAGTTCTTC.

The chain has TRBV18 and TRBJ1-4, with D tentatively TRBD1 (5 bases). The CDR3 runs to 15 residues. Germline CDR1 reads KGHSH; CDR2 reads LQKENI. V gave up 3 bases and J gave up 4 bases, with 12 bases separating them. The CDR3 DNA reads TGTGCCAGCTCACCGGGGGGATCGGATAATGAAAAACTGTTTTTT. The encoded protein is CASSPGGSDNEKLFF.

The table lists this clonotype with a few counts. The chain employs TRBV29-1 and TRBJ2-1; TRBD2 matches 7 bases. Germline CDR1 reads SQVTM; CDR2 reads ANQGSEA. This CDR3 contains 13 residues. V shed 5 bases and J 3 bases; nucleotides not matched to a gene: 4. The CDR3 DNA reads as TGCAGCGTTCCGGGGGGTTACTACAATGAGCAGTTCTTC. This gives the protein CSVPGGYYNEQFF.

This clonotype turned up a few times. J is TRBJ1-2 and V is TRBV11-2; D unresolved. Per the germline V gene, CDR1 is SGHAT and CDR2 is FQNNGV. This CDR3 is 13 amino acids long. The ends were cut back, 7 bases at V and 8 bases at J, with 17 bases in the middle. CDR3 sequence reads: CASTTLAKAGYTF. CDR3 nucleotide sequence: TGTGCCAGCACCACATTAGCTAAGGCGGGCTACACCTTC.

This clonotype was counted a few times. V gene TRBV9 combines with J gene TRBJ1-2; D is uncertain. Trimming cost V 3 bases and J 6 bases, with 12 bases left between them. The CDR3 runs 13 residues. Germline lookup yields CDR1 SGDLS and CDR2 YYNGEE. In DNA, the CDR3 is TGTGCCAGCAGCGCCCCGAACGGGAATGGCTACACCTTC. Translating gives CASSAPNGNGYTF.

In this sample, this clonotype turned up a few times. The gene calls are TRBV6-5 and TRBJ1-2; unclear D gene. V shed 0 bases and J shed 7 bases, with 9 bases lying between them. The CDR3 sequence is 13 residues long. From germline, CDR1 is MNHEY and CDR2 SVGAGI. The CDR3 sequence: CASSYSPVGGYTF. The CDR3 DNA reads TGTGCCAGCAGTTACTCCCCGGTGGGTGGCTACACCTTC.

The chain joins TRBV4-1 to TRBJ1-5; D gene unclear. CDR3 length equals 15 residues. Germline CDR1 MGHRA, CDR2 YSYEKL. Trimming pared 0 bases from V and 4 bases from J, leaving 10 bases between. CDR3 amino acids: CASSQESTGNQPQHF. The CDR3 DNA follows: TGCGCCAGCAGCCAAGAGTCAACGGGAAATCAGCCCCAGCATTTT.

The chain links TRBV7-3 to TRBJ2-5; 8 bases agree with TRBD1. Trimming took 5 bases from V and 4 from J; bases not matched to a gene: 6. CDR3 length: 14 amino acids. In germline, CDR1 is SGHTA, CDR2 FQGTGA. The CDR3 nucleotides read TGTGCCAGCAGCCGATCAGGGGGCAGAGAGACCCAGTACTTC. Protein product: CASSRSGGRETQYF.

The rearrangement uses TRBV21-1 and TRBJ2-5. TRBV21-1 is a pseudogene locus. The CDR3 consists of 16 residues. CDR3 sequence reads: CASSKVRPKRQETQYF. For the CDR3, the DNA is TGTGCCAGCAGCAAAGTAAGACCGAAACGACAAGAGACCCAGTACTTC.

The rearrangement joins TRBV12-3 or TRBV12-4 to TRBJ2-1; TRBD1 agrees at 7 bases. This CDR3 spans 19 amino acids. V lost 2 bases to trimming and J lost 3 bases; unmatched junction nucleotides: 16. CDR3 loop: CASSLRGRGLEVSYNEQFF. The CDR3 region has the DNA TGTGCCAGCAGTTTAAGGGGTAGGGGGCTTGAAGTAAGCTACAATGAGCAGTTCTTC.